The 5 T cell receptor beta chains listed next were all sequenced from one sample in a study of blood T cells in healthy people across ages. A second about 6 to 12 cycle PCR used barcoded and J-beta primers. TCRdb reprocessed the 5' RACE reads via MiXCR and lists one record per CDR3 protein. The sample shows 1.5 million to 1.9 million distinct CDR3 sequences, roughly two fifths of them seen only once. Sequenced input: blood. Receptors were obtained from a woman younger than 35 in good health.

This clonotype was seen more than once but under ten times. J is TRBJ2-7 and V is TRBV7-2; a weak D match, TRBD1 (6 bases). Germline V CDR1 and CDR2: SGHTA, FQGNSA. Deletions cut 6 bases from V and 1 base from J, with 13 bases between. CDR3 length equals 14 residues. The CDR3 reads CASRNRAPSYEQYF. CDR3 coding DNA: TGTGCCAGCAGAAACAGGGCGCCGTCCTACGAGCAGTACTTC.

The CDR3 DNA is TGTGCCAGCAGCTCAAGGGCCGGCCACTCAAGCTCCTACAATGAGCAGTTCTTC. This encodes CASSSRAGHSSSYNEQFF. The rearrangement links TRBV7-9 to TRBJ2-1; D is undetermined. The CDR3 contains 18 residues. CDR1 is SEHNR, CDR2 FQNEAQ, per germline (reference sequence). V shed 4 bases and J shed 0 bases, with 19 bases lying between them.

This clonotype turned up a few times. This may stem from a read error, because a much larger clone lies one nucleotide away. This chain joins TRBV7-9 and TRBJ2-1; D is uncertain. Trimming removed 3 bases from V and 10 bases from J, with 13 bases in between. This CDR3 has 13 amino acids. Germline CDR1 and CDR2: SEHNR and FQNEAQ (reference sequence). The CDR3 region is CASSFPNSYEQFF. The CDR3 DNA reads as TGTGCCAGCAGCTTCCCCAATTCCTACGAGCAGTTCTTC.

CDR3 coding DNA: TGCGCCAGCAGCATAACAGGGGGCGTCAATCAGCCCCAGCATTTT. Protein product: CASSITGGVNQPQHF. The rearrangement joins TRBV5-1 to TRBJ1-5; TRBD1 matches 9 bases. Germline CDR1 is SGHRS and CDR2 is YFSETQ. V dropped 4 bases and J dropped 3; count of bases not matched to a gene: 5. The CDR3 length is 15 residues.

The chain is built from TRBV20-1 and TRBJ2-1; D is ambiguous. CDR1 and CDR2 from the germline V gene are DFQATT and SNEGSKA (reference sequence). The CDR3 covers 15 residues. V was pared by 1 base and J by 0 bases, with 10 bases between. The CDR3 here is CSARGRLSSYNEQFF. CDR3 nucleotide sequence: TGCAGTGCTAGAGGACGGCTTAGCTCCTACAATGAGCAGTTCTTC.